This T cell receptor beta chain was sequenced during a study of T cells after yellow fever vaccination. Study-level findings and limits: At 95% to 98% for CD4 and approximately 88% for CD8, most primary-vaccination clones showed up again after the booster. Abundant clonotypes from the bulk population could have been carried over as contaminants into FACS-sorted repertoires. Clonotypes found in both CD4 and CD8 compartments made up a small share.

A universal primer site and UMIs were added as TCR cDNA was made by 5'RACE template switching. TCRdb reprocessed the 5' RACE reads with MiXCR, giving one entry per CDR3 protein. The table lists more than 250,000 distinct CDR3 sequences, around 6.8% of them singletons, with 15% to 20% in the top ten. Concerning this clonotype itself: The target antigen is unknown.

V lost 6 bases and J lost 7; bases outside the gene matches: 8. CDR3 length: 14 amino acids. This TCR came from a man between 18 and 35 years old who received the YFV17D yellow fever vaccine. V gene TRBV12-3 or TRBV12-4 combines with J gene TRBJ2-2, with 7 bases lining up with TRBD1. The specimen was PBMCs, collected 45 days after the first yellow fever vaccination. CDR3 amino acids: CASRKQGYGGELFF. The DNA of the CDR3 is TGTGCCAGCAGAAAACAGGGGTATGGCGGGGAGCTGTTTTTT.